What follows describes a single T cell receptor (beta chain). MiXCR was run by TCRdb on the 5' RACE reads, yielding one entry per CDR3 protein. The sample includes more than 100,000 distinct CDR3 sequences, over 15% seen only once; the top ten take 4% to 6%. From germline, CDR1 is LGHNA and CDR2 YSLEER. With 3 bases clipped from V and 8 bases from J, the junction kept 18 bases outside the gene matches. This CDR3 region has 17 residues. The data belong to a study of T-cell memory formation after mild COVID-19. This chain links TRBV4-3 with TRBJ1-2, with 7 bases aligning to TRBD1. The sequencing sample was made of PBMCs or a T cell subset sorted from them (not recorded which). This receptor was identified in a man aged 18 to 29 who had mild COVID-19 (a few samples of this study predate the infection). Cell type and time point are not known. CDR3 in DNA: TGCGCCAGCAGCCAGCTATCGGGACAGCTACGCGGGAGGGGCTACACCTTC. Its protein is CASSQLSGQLRGRGYTF.